This T cell receptor beta chain was sequenced for a study of cytomegalovirus exposure and HLA in healthy donors. Study as a whole: Ancestry clustering placed more than 65% of 350 to 500 genotyped donors in the Caucasian-associated cluster. General observations from the study: Accurate HLA-A and HLA-B prediction from TCR beta sequences was reported for most subjects.

A word on this clone: Its antigen is undetermined.

PCR was performed using 60 Vbeta and 13 Jbeta primers. Produced via immunoSEQ multiplex PCR; TCRdb's table is partial and in-frame only. Counted here are 85,000 to 120,000 clones, 65% to 80% occurring once; the ten biggest clones make up 3% to 4.5%. CDR1 SGHNT and CDR2 YENEEA come from the germline V gene. V lost 5 bases and J 1 base, leaving 21 bases between the germline ends. The CDR3 runs to 19 residues. The chain uses TRBV11-3 and TRBJ1-6; D gene unclear. The TCR originated in a man aged 55 to 69 in good health and CMV-seronegative. The sequenced sample was PBMCs. The CDR3 here is CASSPPAPGKRSYNSPLHF. The CDR3 nucleotides are TGTGCCAGCAGCCCACCCGCTCCGGGGAAAAGGTCCTATAATTCACCCCTCCACTTT. Full variable domain (remainder filled in from reference TRBV11-3 and TRBJ1-6): EAGVVQSPRYKIIEKKQPVAFWCNPISGHNTLYWYLQNLGQGPELLIRYENEEAVDDSQLPKDRFSAERLKGVDSTLKIQPAELGDSAVYLCASSPPAPGKRSYNSPLHFGNGTRLTVT.